This T cell receptor (beta chain) originates from a study of glioma-infiltrating T cells. The iRepertoire nested amplicon-rescue multiplex PCR amplified TCR alpha and beta CDR3s from RNA. Via MiXCR, TCRdb re-called the multiplex PCR reads, giving one row per CDR3 protein. The table has over 100,000 distinct CDR3 sequences, 25% to 30% seen once. The CDR3 sequence is 13 residues long. The V end was cut by 5 bases, the J end by 1 base, with 8 bases between. Germline CDR1 SGHTA, CDR2 FQGNSA. This clonotype was detected ten times or more. The material sequenced was glioma tissue, nonneoplastic brain tissue, or PBMCs (not recorded which). The V call is TRBV7-2, the J call TRBJ1-2; no clear D. This sequence was found in a human donor with low-grade glioma or glioblastoma, undergoing nonglioma brain surgery, or in good health (not recorded which). CDR3 in amino acids: CASSGEGNYGYTF. The CDR3 bases are TGTGCCAGCAGCGGAGAGGGTAACTATGGCTACACCTTC.